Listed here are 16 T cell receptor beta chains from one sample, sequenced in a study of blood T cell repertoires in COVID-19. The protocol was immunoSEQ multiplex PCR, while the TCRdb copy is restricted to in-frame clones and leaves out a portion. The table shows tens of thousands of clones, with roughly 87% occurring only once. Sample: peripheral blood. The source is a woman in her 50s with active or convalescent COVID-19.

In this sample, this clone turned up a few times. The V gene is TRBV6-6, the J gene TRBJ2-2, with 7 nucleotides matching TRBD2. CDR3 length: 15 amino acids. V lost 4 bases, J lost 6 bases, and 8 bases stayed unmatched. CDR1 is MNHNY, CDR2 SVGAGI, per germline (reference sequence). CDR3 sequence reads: CASSSPGRVAGELFF. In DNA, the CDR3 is TGTGCCAGCAGTTCCCCGGGGAGGGTGGCCGGGGAGCTGTTTTTT.

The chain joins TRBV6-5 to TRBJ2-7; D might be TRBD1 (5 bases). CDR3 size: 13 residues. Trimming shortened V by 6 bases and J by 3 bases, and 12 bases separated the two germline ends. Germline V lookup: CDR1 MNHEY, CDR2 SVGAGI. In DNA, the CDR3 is TGTGCCAGCAGGGACACAGGATACTACGAGCAGTACTTC. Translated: CASRDTGYYEQYF.

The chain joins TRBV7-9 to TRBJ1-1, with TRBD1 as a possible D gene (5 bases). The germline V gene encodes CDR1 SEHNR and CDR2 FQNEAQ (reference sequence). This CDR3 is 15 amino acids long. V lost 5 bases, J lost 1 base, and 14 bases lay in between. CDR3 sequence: CASSQDSLPNTEAFF. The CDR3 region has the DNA TGTGCCAGCAGCCAAGACAGCCTTCCGAACACTGAAGCTTTCTTT.

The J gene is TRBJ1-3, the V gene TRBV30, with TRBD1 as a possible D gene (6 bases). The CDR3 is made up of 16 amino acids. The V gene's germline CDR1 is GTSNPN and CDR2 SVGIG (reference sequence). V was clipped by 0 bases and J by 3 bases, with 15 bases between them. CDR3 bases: TGTGCCTGGAGTGTACGGGTCAGGGGAGTTGGAAACACCATATATTTT. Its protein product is CAWSVRVRGVGNTIYF.

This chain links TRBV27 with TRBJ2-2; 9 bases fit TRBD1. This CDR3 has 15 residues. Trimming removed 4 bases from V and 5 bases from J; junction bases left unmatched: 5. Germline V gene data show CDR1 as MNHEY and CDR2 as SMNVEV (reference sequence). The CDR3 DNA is TGTGCCAGCAGTTACCTGGACAGGGGAACCGGGGAGCTGTTTTTT. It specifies CASSYLDRGTGELFF.

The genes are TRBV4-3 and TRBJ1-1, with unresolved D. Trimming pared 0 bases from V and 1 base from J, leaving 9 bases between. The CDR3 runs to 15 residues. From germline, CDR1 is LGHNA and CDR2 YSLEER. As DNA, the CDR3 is TGCGCCAGCAGCCAAGATCTAGCTCAGAACACTGAAGCTTTCTTT. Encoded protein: CASSQDLAQNTEAFF.

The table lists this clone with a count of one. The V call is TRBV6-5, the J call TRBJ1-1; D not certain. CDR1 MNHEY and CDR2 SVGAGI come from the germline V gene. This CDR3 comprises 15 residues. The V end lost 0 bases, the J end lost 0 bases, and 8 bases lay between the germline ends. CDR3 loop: CASSYSALLNTEAFF. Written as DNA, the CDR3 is TGTGCCAGCAGTTACTCGGCATTACTGAACACTGAAGCTTTCTTT.

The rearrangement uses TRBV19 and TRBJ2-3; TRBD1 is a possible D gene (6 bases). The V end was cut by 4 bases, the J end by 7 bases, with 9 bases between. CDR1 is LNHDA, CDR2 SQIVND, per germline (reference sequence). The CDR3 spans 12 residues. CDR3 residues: CASSNRANTQYF. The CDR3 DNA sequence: TGTGCCAGTAGTAACAGGGCGAATACGCAGTATTTT.

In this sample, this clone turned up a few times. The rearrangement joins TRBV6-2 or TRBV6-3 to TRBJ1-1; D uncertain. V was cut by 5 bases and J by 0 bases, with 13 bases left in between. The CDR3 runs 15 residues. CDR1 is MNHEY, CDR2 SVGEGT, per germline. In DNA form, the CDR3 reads TGTGCCAGCAGTCAGGTGGCTGATGTGAACACTGAAGCTTTCTTT. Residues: CASSQVADVNTEAFF.

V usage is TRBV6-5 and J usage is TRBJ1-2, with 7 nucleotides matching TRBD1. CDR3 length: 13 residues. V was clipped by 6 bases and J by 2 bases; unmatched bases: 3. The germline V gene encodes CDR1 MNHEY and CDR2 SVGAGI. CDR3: CASSRGWNYGYTF. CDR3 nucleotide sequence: TGTGCCAGCAGCAGGGGGTGGAACTATGGCTACACCTTC.

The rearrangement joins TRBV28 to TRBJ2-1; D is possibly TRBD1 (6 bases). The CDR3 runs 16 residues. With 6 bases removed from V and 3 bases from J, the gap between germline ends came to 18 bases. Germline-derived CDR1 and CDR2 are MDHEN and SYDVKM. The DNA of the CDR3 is TGTGCCAGCAGCCCGACAGGCTTGAGGGTCTACAATGAGCAGTTCTTC. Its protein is CASSPTGLRVYNEQFF.

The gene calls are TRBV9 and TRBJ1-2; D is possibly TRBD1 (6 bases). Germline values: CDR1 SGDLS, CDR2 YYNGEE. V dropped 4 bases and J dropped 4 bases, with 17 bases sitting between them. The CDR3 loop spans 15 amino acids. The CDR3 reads CASSSEQGQAYGYTF. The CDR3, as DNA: TGTGCCAGCAGCTCAGAACAGGGACAAGCCTATGGCTACACCTTC.

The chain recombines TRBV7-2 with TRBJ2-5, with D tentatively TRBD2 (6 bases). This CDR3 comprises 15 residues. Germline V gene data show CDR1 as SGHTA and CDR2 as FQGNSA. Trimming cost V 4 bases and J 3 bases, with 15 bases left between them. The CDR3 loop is CASSSRGGTEETQYF. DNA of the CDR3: TGTGCCAGCAGCTCCCGGGGCGGGACGGAAGAGACCCAGTACTTC.

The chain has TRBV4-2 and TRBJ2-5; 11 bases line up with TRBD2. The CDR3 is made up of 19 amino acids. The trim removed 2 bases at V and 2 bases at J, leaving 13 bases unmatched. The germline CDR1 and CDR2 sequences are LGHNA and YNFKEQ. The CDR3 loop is CASSQPGGGLAVTQETQYF. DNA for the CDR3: TGTGCCAGCAGCCAACCTGGGGGGGGACTAGCGGTGACTCAAGAGACCCAGTACTTC.

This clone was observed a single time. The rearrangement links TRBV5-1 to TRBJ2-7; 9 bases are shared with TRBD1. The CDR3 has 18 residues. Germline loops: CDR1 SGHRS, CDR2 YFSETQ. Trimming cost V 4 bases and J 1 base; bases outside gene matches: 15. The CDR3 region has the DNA TGCGCCAGCAGCAGCACCCCATCCGGGACAGGGACTTCCTACGAGCAGTACTTC. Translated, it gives CASSSTPSGTGTSYEQYF.

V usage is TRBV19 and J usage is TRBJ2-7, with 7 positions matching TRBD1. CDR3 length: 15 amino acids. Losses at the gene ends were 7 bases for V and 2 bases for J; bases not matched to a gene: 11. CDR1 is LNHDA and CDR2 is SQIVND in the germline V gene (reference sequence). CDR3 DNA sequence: TGTGCCAGTACCGAGACAGGACAGGCTACCTACGAGCAGTACTTC. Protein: CASTETGQATYEQYF.